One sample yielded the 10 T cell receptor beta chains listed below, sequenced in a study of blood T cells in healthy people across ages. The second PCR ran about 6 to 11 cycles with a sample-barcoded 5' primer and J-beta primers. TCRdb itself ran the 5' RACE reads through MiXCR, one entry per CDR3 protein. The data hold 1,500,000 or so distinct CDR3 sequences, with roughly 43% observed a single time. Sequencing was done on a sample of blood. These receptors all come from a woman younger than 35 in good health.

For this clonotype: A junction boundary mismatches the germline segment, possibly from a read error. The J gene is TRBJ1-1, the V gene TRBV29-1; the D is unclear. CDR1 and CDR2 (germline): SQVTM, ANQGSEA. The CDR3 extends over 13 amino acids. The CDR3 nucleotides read TGCAGCGCTCGTGGGATTATGAACACTGAATCTTTCTTT. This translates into CSARGIMNTESFF. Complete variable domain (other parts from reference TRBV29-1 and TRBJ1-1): SAVISQKPSRDICQRGTSLTIQCQVDSQVTMMFWYRQQPGQSLTLIATANQGSEATYESGFVIDKFPISRPNLTFSTLTVSNMSPEDSSIYLCSARGIMNTESFFGQGTRLTVV.

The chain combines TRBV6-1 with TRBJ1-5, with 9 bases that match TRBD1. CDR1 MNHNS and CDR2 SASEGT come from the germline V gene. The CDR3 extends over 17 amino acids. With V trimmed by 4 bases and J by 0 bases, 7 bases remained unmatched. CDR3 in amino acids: CASSVEGQGFSNQPQHF. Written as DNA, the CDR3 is TGTGCCAGCAGTGTAGAGGGACAGGGATTTAGCAATCAGCCCCAGCATTTT.

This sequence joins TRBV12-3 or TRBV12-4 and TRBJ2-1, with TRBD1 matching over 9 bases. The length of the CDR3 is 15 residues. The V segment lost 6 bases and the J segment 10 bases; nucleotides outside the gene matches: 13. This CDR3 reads CASRQSDRGAYEQFF. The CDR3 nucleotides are TGTGCCAGCAGACAGTCGGACAGGGGAGCCTACGAGCAGTTCTTC.

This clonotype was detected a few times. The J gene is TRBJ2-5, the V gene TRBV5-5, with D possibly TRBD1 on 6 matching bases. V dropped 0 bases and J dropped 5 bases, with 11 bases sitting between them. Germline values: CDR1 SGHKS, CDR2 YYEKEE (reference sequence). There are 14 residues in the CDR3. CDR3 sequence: CASSLDGGRETQYF. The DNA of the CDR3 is TGTGCCAGCAGCTTGGATGGGGGCCGGGAGACCCAGTACTTC.

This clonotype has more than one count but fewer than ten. The DNA for the CDR3 is TGTGCCAGCAGTTACTCAGCCGGGACGGTGAACACTGAAGCTTTCTTT. Amino acid sequence: CASSYSAGTVNTEAFF. The V call is TRBV6-6, the J call TRBJ1-1; a weak D match, TRBD1 (5 bases). The CDR3 loop spans 16 amino acids. The germline CDR1 and CDR2 sequences are MNHNY and SVGAGI (reference sequence). V was trimmed by 0 bases and J by 0 bases, leaving 11 bases between them.

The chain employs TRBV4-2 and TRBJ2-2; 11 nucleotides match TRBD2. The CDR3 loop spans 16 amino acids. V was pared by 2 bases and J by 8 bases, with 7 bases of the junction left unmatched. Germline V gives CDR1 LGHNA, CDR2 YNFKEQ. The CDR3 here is CASSQNSGRAIGELFF. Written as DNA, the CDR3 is TGTGCCAGCAGCCAAAATAGCGGGAGGGCGATTGGGGAGCTGTTTTTT.

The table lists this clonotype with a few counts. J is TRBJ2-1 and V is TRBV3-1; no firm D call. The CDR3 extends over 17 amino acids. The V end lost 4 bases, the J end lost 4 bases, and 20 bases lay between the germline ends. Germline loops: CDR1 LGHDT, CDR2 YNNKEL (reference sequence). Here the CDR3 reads CASSLVRSRVAYNEQFF. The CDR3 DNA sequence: TGTGCCAGCAGCCTGGTAAGGTCTCGGGTGGCGTACAATGAGCAGTTCTTC.

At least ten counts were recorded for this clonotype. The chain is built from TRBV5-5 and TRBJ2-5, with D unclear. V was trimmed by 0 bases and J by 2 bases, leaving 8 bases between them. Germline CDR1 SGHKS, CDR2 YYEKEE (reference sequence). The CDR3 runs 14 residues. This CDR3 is CASSLVLGQETQYF. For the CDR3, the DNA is TGTGCCAGCAGCTTGGTCCTAGGTCAAGAGACCCAGTACTTC. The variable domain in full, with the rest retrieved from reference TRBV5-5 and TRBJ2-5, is DAGVTQSPTHLIKTRGQQVTLRCSPISGHKSVSWYQQVLGQGPQFIFQYYEKEERGRGNFPDRFSARQFPNYSSELNVNALLLGDSALYLCASSLVLGQETQYFGPGTRLLVL.

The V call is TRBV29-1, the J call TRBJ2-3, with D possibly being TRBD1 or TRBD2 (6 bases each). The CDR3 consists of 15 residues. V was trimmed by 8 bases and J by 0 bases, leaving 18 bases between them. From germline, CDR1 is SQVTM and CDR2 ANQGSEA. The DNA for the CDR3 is TGCAGCACCGGGGGACATTGGGACAGCACAGATACGCAGTATTTT. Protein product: CSTGGHWDSTDTQYF.

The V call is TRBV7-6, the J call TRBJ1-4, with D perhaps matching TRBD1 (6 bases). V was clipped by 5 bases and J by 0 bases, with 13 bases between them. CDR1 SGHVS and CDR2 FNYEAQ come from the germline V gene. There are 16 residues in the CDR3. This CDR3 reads CASSPTRGPTNEKLFF. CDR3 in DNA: TGTGCCAGCAGCCCCACCAGGGGACCAACTAATGAAAAACTGTTTTTT. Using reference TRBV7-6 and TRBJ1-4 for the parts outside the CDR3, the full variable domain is GAGVSQSPRYKVTKRGQDVALRCDPISGHVSLYWYRQALGQGPEFLTYFNYEAQQDKSGLPNDRFSAERPEGSISTLTIQRTEQRDSAMYRCASSPTRGPTNEKLFFGSGTQLSVL.